Below, 10 T cell receptor beta chains from the same sample are listed, as sequenced in a study of T cells in tuberculosis (dated by TCRdb to 2016 to 2018). The library came from the immunoSEQ multiplex PCR assay. TCRdb took over this immuneACCESS table, retaining in-frame rearrangements with V and J assigned. Such tables are incomplete; in checked studies, under half of the missing clones stem from an unresolved V gene, and the remainder is unexplained. The sample table lists 30,000 to 35,000 clones, nearly 90% of them with a count of one. In total, the top ten clones hold roughly 5.7% of the sample. The label giving this sample's time point can be read as: new active TB diagnosis, blood taken before or within 7 days of starting treatment. Sequencing used PBMCs, obtained at tuberculosis diagnosis. These receptors all come from an adult with tuberculosis.

The V gene is TRBV11-2, the J gene TRBJ2-2, with D possibly TRBD1 on 7 matching bases. V lost 8 bases to trimming and J lost 3 bases, with 16 bases between them. Germline assignment: CDR1 SGHAT and CDR2 FQNNGV. The CDR3 runs 15 residues. The CDR3 DNA sequence: TGTGCCAGCCGCCTGGGCAGGGGGGACACCGGGGAGCTGTTTTTT. This encodes CASRLGRGDTGELFF. The whole variable domain, remainder taken from reference TRBV11-2 and TRBJ2-2, is EAGVAQSPRYKIIEKRQSVAFWCNPISGHATLYWYQQILGQGPKLLIQFQNNGVVDDSQLPKDRFSAERLKGVDSTLKIQPAKLEDSAVYLCASRLGRGDTGELFFGEGSRLTVL.

V is TRBV5-4 and J is TRBJ2-2; TRBD2 might be the D (6 bases). V shed 1 base and J shed 5 bases, with 15 bases lying between them. The CDR3 covers 16 residues. The germline V gene encodes CDR1 SGHNT and CDR2 YYREEE (reference sequence). The CDR3 DNA follows: TGTGCCAGCAGCTTGCCAAGACTAGTAGGAACCGGGGAGCTGTTTTTT. As protein: CASSLPRLVGTGELFF.

The chain is built from TRBV5-6 and TRBJ2-1, with 12 bases identical to TRBD2. Germline CDR1 and CDR2: SGHDT and YYEEEE. Unmatched junction bases numbered 3, after V lost 5 bases and J lost 6 bases. This CDR3 contains 14 residues. CDR3 sequence reads: CASSLAGGFNEQFF. Written as DNA, the CDR3 is TGTGCCAGCAGTCTAGCGGGGGGGTTCAATGAGCAGTTCTTC.

This rearrangement joins TRBV5-8 to TRBJ1-1, with D possibly being TRBD1 (6 bases). Germline V CDR1 and CDR2: SGHTS, YDEGEE. Trimming took off 3 bases at V and 0 bases at J, with 15 bases between the two ends. The CDR3 spans 16 residues. The CDR3 region has the DNA TGTGCCAGCAGCTCCGTGACGCGGGGGCTGAACACTGAAGCTTTCTTT. It yields the protein CASSSVTRGLNTEAFF.

The gene calls are TRBV7-2 and TRBJ1-2, with TRBD1 identical over 7 bases. This CDR3 region has 14 residues. The germline V gene has CDR1 SGHTA and CDR2 FQGNSA. J lost 1 base, V lost 4 bases, and 3 bases had no gene match. The CDR3 protein is CASSWGQFNYGYTF. CDR3 DNA sequence: TGTGCCAGCAGCTGGGGACAGTTTAACTATGGCTACACCTTC.

The chain links TRBV7-6 to TRBJ2-7; possible D gene TRBD2, 5 bases. Trimming took off 8 bases at V and 7 bases at J, with 21 bases between the two ends. The germline V gene has CDR1 SGHVS and CDR2 FNYEAQ. The CDR3 extends over 14 amino acids. The CDR3 here is CASGPNVASGEQYF. The CDR3 DNA is TGTGCCAGCGGTCCTAATGTAGCGTCGGGGGAGCAGTACTTC.

This chain links TRBV29-1 with TRBJ2-1; D is uncertain. The germline V gene encodes CDR1 SQVTM and CDR2 ANQGSEA. This CDR3 comprises 15 residues. V dropped 2 bases and J dropped 4 bases, with 15 bases sitting between them. The CDR3 sequence: CSVEMASSLYNEQFF. The CDR3, as DNA: TGCAGCGTTGAAATGGCTAGTTCCCTTTACAATGAGCAGTTCTTC.

The CDR3 nucleotides are TGTGCCAGCTCAAGCCTACCGGGACAGGGAAACTCACCCCTCCACTTT. Translation gives CASSSLPGQGNSPLHF. The rearrangement links TRBV18 to TRBJ1-6; TRBD1 aligns across 9 bases. The CDR3 loop spans 16 amino acids. Germline CDR1 reads KGHSH; CDR2 reads LQKENI. J gave up 10 bases and V 5 bases, and 12 bases lay outside the gene matches.

This rearrangement joins TRBV19 to TRBJ1-2, with 7 bases matching TRBD1. Trimming took 6 bases from V and 7 from J; bases not matched to a gene: 14. Germline V gene data show CDR1 as LNHDA and CDR2 as SQIVND (reference sequence). The CDR3 consists of 15 residues. DNA of the CDR3: TGTGCCAGTAGCCCCTCTCGAGAGGGGGCAGTTGGCTACACCTTC. This gives the protein CASSPSREGAVGYTF.

V and J are TRBV7-2 and TRBJ2-7, with TRBD2 matching 16 bases. The CDR3 spans 17 residues. Losses at the gene ends were 5 bases for V and 4 bases for J; bases not matched to a gene: 8. Germline assignment: CDR1 SGHTA and CDR2 FQGNSA. This CDR3 reads CASSPPGLAGGPYEQYF. CDR3 DNA: TGTGCCAGCAGCCCCCCGGGACTAGCGGGGGGGCCTTACGAGCAGTACTTC.